One sample yielded the 29 T cell receptor beta chains listed below, sequenced in a study of shared clonotypes between healthy human individuals. Produced via immunoSEQ multiplex PCR; TCRdb's table is partial and in-frame only. The table records 190,000 or so clones, about 93% of them present only once. Sample: naive CD4+ T cells sorted from blood. Subset described: CD45RA+ positively selected. The receptors originated from a woman aged 25 to 39 in good health.

This clone came up a few times. This rearrangement joins TRBV19 to TRBJ1-5; TRBD1 matches 7 bases. V lost 1 base, J lost 10 bases, and 10 bases stayed unmatched. The CDR3 runs to 15 residues. Germline assignment: CDR1 LNHDA and CDR2 SQIVND (reference sequence). CDR3 nucleotide sequence: TGTGCCAGTAGTATAGCCCTAGGACAGGTTAGTCCCCAGCATTTT. It is translated as CASSIALGQVSPQHF.

This clone was picked up one time. V gene TRBV5-1 combines with J gene TRBJ2-7; D is undetermined. CDR3 size: 13 residues. Germline V gene sequence: CDR1 SGHRS, CDR2 YFSETQ. Trimming stripped 1 base from V and 1 base from J, with 6 bases between. The CDR3 sequence: CASSLFESYEQYF. CDR3 bases: TGCGCCAGCAGCTTGTTTGAATCCTACGAGCAGTACTTC.

This sequence joins TRBV9 and TRBJ1-5; D unclear. V was clipped by 0 bases and J by 3 bases, with 10 bases between them. Germline loops: CDR1 SGDLS, CDR2 YYNGEE. The CDR3 runs to 15 residues. CDR3 in amino acids: CASSVGLGSNQPQHF. CDR3 DNA: TGTGCCAGCAGCGTAGGTCTGGGTTCCAATCAGCCCCAGCATTTT.

This chain links TRBV19 with TRBJ2-7, with 9 bases that match TRBD2. Germline trimming cut 6 bases from V and 0 bases from J; bases unmatched to any gene: 12. There are 17 residues in the CDR3. CDR1 is LNHDA, CDR2 SQIVND, per germline (reference sequence). CDR3 sequence: CASRDSGTSRSSYEQYF. CDR3 nucleotide sequence: TGTGCCAGTAGGGACTCCGGGACTAGCCGAAGCTCCTACGAGCAGTACTTC.

This rearrangement joins TRBV6-6 to TRBJ2-7; D not resolved. Germline V gene lookup returns CDR1 MNHNY and CDR2 SVGAGI (reference sequence). V gave up 4 bases and J gave up 7 bases, with 11 bases separating them. The CDR3 is 12 residues long. The CDR3 DNA is TGTGCCAGCAGTTCTCTGTACGGGGAGCAGTACTTC. Residues: CASSSLYGEQYF.

The CDR3, as DNA: TGTGCCAGCACCTCAGGAGTTCCCGTCTACGAGCAGTACTTC. Translating gives CASTSGVPVYEQYF. V and J are TRBV11-2 and TRBJ2-7; unclear D gene. V gave up 7 bases and J gave up 3 bases, with 16 bases separating them. Germline V gene lookup returns CDR1 SGHAT and CDR2 FQNNGV. The CDR3 runs to 14 residues.

This clone occurred once. The J gene is TRBJ2-7, the V gene TRBV5-5, with D perhaps being TRBD1 or TRBD2 (5 bases each). The length of the CDR3 is 15 residues. Germline values: CDR1 SGHKS, CDR2 YYEKEE (reference sequence). With 4 bases removed from V and 0 bases from J, the gap between germline ends came to 14 bases. In DNA, the CDR3 is TGTGCCAGCAGCCGAAACGGGGCTAGCTCCTACGAGCAGTACTTC. Protein sequence: CASSRNGASSYEQYF.

The table lists this clone with a count of one. The CDR3 bases are TGTGCCAGCAGTGTCCGGGACAGGGGATTCTACGAGCAGTACTTC. It is translated as CASSVRDRGFYEQYF. The chain has TRBV28 and TRBJ2-7; 10 bases are shared with TRBD1. This CDR3 comprises 15 residues. Unmatched junction bases numbered 7, after V lost 5 bases and J lost 3 bases. Germline CDR1 is MDHEN and CDR2 is SYDVKM.

The V gene is TRBV27, the J gene TRBJ2-1; D gene uncertain. From germline, CDR1 is MNHEY and CDR2 SMNVEV (reference sequence). CDR3 length: 14 residues. The V gene lost 2 bases and the J gene lost 4 bases, with 9 bases spanning the gap. In DNA, the CDR3 is TGTGCCAGCAGTTTACGGTTTGGGTACAATGAGCAGTTCTTC. It translates to CASSLRFGYNEQFF.

The V and J genes are TRBV18 and TRBJ2-3, with D perhaps being TRBD1 or TRBD2 (5 bases each). Germline assignment: CDR1 KGHSH and CDR2 LQKENI. CDR3 size: 16 residues. The V end lost 6 bases, the J end lost 4 bases, and 20 bases lay between the germline ends. The CDR3: CASSPEGRLAPDTQYF. The CDR3 bases are TGTGCCAGCTCTCCCGAGGGACGCTTGGCCCCAGATACGCAGTATTTT.

The rearrangement joins TRBV6-6 to TRBJ2-7; 7 bases align to TRBD2. The V gene's germline CDR1 is MNHNY and CDR2 SVGAGI (reference sequence). The CDR3 contains 13 residues. V lost 6 bases and J lost 2; bases outside the gene matches: 4. The CDR3 nucleotides are TGTGCCAGCAGGAGGGAGGGCCCCTACGAGCAGTACTTC. Its protein is CASRREGPYEQYF.

The V and J genes are TRBV9 and TRBJ2-3; the D is unclear. The CDR3 spans 15 residues. The V and J ends lost 0 bases and 1 base respectively, with 9 bases between them. CDR1 is SGDLS and CDR2 is YYNGEE in the germline V gene. The CDR3 nucleotides are TGTGCCAGCAGCGTAGGAATGGTAGGCACAGATACGCAGTATTTT. Residues: CASSVGMVGTDTQYF.

Comments on this clone: The same CDR3 also results from other DNA sequences found in this sample. CDR3 sequence: CASSHRNTEAFF. Here the CDR3 DNA reads TGTGCCAGCAGCCACCGGAACACTGAAGCTTTCTTT. The V call is TRBV2, the J call TRBJ1-1, with D unresolved. Trimming stripped 6 bases from V and 1 base from J, with 6 bases between. The V gene's germline CDR1 is SNHLY and CDR2 FYNNEI. The CDR3 length is 12 residues.

The rearrangement uses TRBV18 and TRBJ2-7; possible D gene TRBD1, 5 bases. V lost 6 bases and J 6 bases, leaving 24 bases between the germline ends. The CDR3 is made up of 16 amino acids. The germline V gene encodes CDR1 KGHSH and CDR2 LQKENI. The CDR3 region is CASSYFGPGLDGEQYF. CDR3 coding DNA: TGTGCCAGCTCCTATTTCGGTCCAGGGCTAGACGGCGAGCAGTACTTC.

The rearrangement links TRBV6-4 to TRBJ1-1; TRBD1 matches at 8 bases. The germline CDR1 and CDR2 sequences are MRHNA and SNTAGT. With V trimmed by 6 bases and J by 12 bases, 6 bases remained unmatched. The CDR3 is made up of 11 amino acids. The CDR3 sequence: CASRAGQVSFF. The CDR3, as DNA: TGTGCCAGCAGAGCGGGACAGGTCTCTTTCTTT.

This chain connects TRBV10-1 to TRBJ1-3; possible D gene TRBD1, 5 bases. CDR3 size: 16 residues. Trimming pared 2 bases from V and 0 bases from J, leaving 11 bases between. Germline V gene data show CDR1 as WNHNN and CDR2 as SYGVQD (reference sequence). The CDR3 reads CASSEGTARSGNTIYF. CDR3 sequence (DNA): TGCGCCAGCAGTGAGGGGACTGCCCGCTCTGGAAACACCATATATTTT.

The chain joins TRBV5-5 to TRBJ2-7, with D uncertain. V gave up 1 base and J gave up 4 bases, with 6 bases separating them. The CDR3 is 12 amino acids. Germline-derived CDR1 and CDR2 are SGHKS and YYEKEE (reference sequence). The CDR3 loop is CASSLQGYEQYF. CDR3 coding DNA: TGTGCCAGCAGCTTGCAAGGTTACGAGCAGTACTTC.

This clone has more than one count but fewer than ten. The chain joins TRBV27 to TRBJ2-5, with 10 bases lining up with TRBD2. With 3 bases clipped from V and 4 bases from J, the junction kept 5 bases outside the gene matches. The CDR3 spans 15 residues. CDR1 is MNHEY, CDR2 SMNVEV, per germline (reference sequence). The CDR3 DNA follows: TGTGCCAGCAGTTTGGCCCTAGCGGGAGTAGAGACCCAGTACTTC. Translated: CASSLALAGVETQYF.

The CDR3 region is CASSPPGEFEQYF. The CDR3, as DNA: TGTGCCAGCTCACCACCGGGGGAGTTCGAGCAGTACTTC. The chain has TRBV18 and TRBJ2-7; D may match TRBD1 or TRBD2 (5 bases each). There are 13 residues in the CDR3. The germline V gene encodes CDR1 KGHSH and CDR2 LQKENI. V was pared by 0 bases and J by 6 bases, with 9 bases between.

The rearrangement links TRBV28 to TRBJ2-7; a possible D gene is TRBD1 (6 bases). Germline V gene data show CDR1 as MDHEN and CDR2 as SYDVKM. V dropped 6 bases and J dropped 6 bases, with 12 bases sitting between them. This CDR3 is built from 12 residues. CDR3 sequence reads: CASRGAPREQYF. CDR3 DNA: TGTGCCAGCAGGGGGGCCCCTCGCGAGCAGTACTTC.

This CDR3 is CASSPLIGIQAATNEKLFF. In DNA, the CDR3 is TGTGCCAGCAGCCCCCTCATAGGGATACAGGCCGCAACTAATGAAAAACTGTTTTTT. The V and J genes are TRBV27 and TRBJ1-4; D possibly corresponds to TRBD1 (5 bases). This CDR3 comprises 19 residues. Looked up from germline, CDR1 is MNHEY and CDR2 is SMNVEV (reference sequence). V gave up 6 bases and J gave up 0 bases, with 23 bases separating them.

About this clone itself: Other DNA variants within this sample encode the same CDR3. V and J are TRBV5-1 and TRBJ2-2; unclear D gene. Germline CDR1 SGHRS, CDR2 YFSETQ. V was shortened by 0 bases and J by 4 bases, with 4 bases between the two germline ends. The CDR3 runs 13 residues. Here the CDR3 DNA reads TGCGCCAGCAGCTTGGAGGTCACCGGGGAGCTGTTTTTT. This sequence encodes CASSLEVTGELFF.

The chain recombines TRBV28 with TRBJ1-5; 7 bases map to TRBD1. The germline V gene encodes CDR1 MDHEN and CDR2 SYDVKM. V shed 7 bases, J shed 7 bases, and the junction held 13 bases outside the gene matches. The CDR3 has 15 amino acids. CDR3 protein: CASTDAQGYGQPQHF. The CDR3 region has the DNA TGTGCCAGCACGGACGCACAGGGGTACGGCCAGCCCCAGCATTTT.

The J gene is TRBJ1-1, the V gene TRBV4-1; D might be TRBD1 (6 bases). Looked up from germline, CDR1 is MGHRA and CDR2 is YSYEKL. V lost 0 bases to trimming and J lost 8 bases, with 10 bases between them. This CDR3 comprises 13 residues. The CDR3, as DNA: TGCGCCAGCAGCCAAGAGTATGACAGGGAAGCTTTCTTT. It codes for CASSQEYDREAFF.

This rearrangement joins TRBV6-6 to TRBJ1-1; 7 bases are shared with TRBD1. The germline V gene has CDR1 MNHNY and CDR2 SVGAGI (reference sequence). CDR3 length: 14 residues. Trimming removed 7 bases from V and 3 bases from J; junction bases left unmatched: 8. CDR3 in DNA: TGTGCCAGCACGCTGACAGGGAGCGACACTGAAGCTTTCTTT. It yields the protein CASTLTGSDTEAFF.

The sample holds a few counts of this clone. The V and J genes are TRBV7-6 and TRBJ2-7; unclear D gene. V was shortened by 5 bases and J by 7 bases, with 12 bases between the two germline ends. The CDR3 consists of 12 residues. Germline-derived CDR1 and CDR2 are SGHVS and FNYEAQ. CDR3 sequence reads: CASSLPAREQYF. For the CDR3, the DNA is TGTGCCAGCAGCCTTCCCGCGCGGGAGCAGTACTTC.

The chain employs TRBV30 and TRBJ2-3, with a tentative D call TRBD2 (6 bases). Trimming removed 5 bases from V and 6 bases from J, with 12 bases in between. From germline, CDR1 is GTSNPN and CDR2 SVGIG (reference sequence). CDR3 length equals 12 residues. CDR3 loop: CAWRGLYDTQYF. The CDR3 DNA reads TGTGCCTGGCGGGGGTTATACGATACGCAGTATTTT.

This chain connects TRBV5-1 to TRBJ2-7; 7 bases are a match to TRBD1. Germline V CDR1 and CDR2: SGHRS, YFSETQ. The V segment lost 4 bases and the J segment 2 bases; nucleotides outside the gene matches: 9. CDR3 length: 15 residues. The CDR3 spells CASSPLKTGPYEQYF. The CDR3 coding sequence is TGCGCCAGCAGCCCCCTGAAGACAGGGCCCTACGAGCAGTACTTC.

The chain joins TRBV7-2 to TRBJ2-5; no clear D gene. The J call may be faulty, since TRBJ2-7 better matches the DNA end. The CDR3 loop spans 13 amino acids. CDR1 and CDR2 (germline): SGHTA, FQGNSA. In DNA, the CDR3 is TGTGCCAGCAGCGCCGCTGCTAGAAGCGAGCAGTACTTC. This encodes CASSAAARSEQYF.